This record concerns one T cell receptor (beta chain) sequence. Its antigen remains unknown. This record belongs to a study of blood T cells in healthy people across ages. Sample-barcoded 5' priming and a J-beta primer mix drove a second PCR of roughly 6 to 12 cycles. Via MiXCR, TCRdb re-called the 5' RACE reads, giving one row per CDR3 protein. Of approximately 800,000 distinct CDR3 sequences in the sample, roughly 35% are singletons; the top ten hold approximately 13%. Extraction yielded at least 5.5 micrograms of total RNA per sample. Study-level findings and limits: The authors considered diversity estimates from one million T cells to be underestimates. No conclusive comparison of naive versus antigen-experienced cells was possible with unsorted PBMCs. Percentage of naive T cells showed a strong correlation with TCR beta diversity.

Germline V lookup: CDR1 LGHNA, CDR2 YSLEER. Deletions cut 0 bases from V and 3 bases from J, with 8 bases between. The CDR3 totals 14 residues. The sequence was obtained from a man younger than 30 in good health. The chain combines TRBV4-3 with TRBJ2-5; D gene unclear. The sample consisted of blood. The CDR3 DNA reads as TGCGCCAGCAGCCAAGACGGGTCCGAAGAGACCCAGTACTTC. It translates to CASSQDGSEETQYF.